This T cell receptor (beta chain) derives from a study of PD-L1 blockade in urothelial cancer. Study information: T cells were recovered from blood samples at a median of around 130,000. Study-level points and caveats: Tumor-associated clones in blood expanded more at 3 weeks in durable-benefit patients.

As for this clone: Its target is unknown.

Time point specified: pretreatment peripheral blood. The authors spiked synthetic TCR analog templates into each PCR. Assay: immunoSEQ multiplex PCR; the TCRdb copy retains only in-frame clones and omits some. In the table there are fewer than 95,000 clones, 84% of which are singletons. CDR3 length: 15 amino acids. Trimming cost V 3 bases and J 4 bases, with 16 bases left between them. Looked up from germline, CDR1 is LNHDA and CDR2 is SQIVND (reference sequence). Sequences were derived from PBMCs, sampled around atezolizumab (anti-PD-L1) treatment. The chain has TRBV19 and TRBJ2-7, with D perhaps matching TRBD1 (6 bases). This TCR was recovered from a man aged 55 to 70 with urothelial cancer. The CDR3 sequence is CASSIQGMSPYEQYF. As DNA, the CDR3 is TGTGCCAGTAGTATCCAGGGGATGTCTCCTTACGAGCAGTACTTC.